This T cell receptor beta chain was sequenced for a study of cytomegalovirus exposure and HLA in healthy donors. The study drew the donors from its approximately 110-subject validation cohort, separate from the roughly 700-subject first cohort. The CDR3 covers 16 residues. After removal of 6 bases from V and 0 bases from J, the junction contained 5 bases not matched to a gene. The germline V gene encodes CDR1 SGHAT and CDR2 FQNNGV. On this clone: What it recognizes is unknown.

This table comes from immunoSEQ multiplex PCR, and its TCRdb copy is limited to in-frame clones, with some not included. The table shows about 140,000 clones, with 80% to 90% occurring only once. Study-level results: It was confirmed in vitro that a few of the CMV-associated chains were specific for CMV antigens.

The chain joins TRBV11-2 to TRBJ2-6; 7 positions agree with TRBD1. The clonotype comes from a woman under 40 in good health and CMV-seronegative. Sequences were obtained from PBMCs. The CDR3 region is CASRMTGISGANVLTF. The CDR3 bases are TGTGCCAGCAGGATGACAGGGATCTCTGGGGCCAACGTCCTGACTTTC.